The source of this TCR beta chain is a study of blood T cell repertoires in COVID-19. About the study: Researchers got acute and convalescent COVID-19 samples from the United States, Italy and Spain. PBMCs, B-cell-depleted T cells, or T cells provided the cDNA or gDNA that made up the material.

The CDR3 is made up of 13 amino acids. V dropped 6 bases and J dropped 7; count of bases not matched to a gene: 6. Germline V lookup: CDR1 MNHEY, CDR2 SMNVEV (reference sequence). Per the authors' pipeline: Estimation of nucleated cell counts was performed using reference gene primer amplification. Libraries were prepared by immunoSEQ multiplex PCR; TCRdb keeps only in-frame clonotypes and omits some of them. V, J and clone size are taken as reported in that table, and D and trimming were inferred from the DNA itself. This table holds approximately 200,000 clones, about nine tenths found once. The chain uses TRBV27 and TRBJ1-2; 9 bases fit TRBD1. The TCR originated in a woman aged 60-70 years with acute or convalescent COVID-19. Sequences were obtained from peripheral blood. This CDR3 reads CASSEDRGIGYTF. The CDR3 nucleotides are TGTGCCAGCAGCGAGGACAGGGGAATTGGCTACACCTTC.